These 4 T cell receptor beta chains share one sample of origin, sequenced in a study of T cell changes during pregnancy in multiple sclerosis (dated by TCRdb to between 2018 and 2021). Libraries were constructed by the immunoSEQ multiplex PCR assay. TCRdb re-hosts the immuneACCESS table, in-frame sequences only. Its copies lack some clones; in the studies checked, an unresolved V gene accounts for under half of them, and the cause for the rest is not known. This sample lists approximately 52,000 clones; almost 95% were detected once. Clones ranked in the top ten supply 0.2% to 0.3% of the sample. The sequencing used CD4+ T cells from peripheral blood mononuclear cells, collected in the third trimester of pregnancy. The receptor set was obtained from a female donor with multiple sclerosis, enrolled in a pregnancy study.

The rearrangement links TRBV27 to TRBJ1-2, with a tentative D call TRBD1 (6 bases). Trimming shortened V by 5 bases and J by 2 bases, and 18 bases separated the two germline ends. Germline CDR1 reads MNHEY; CDR2 reads SMNVEV (reference sequence). The CDR3 sequence is 16 residues long. CDR3 in DNA: TGTGCCAGCAGTCCCTTTGGGGGGGCCCTAAACTATGGCTACACCTTC. Its protein product is CASSPFGGALNYGYTF.

The rearrangement links TRBV2 to TRBJ2-3, with D uncertain. CDR3 length: 14 amino acids. Germline V gene sequence: CDR1 SNHLY, CDR2 FYNNEI. The ends were cut back, 2 bases at V and 1 base at J, with 7 bases in the middle. The CDR3 sequence: CASSELVGTDTQYF. The CDR3 DNA reads as TGTGCCAGCAGTGAATTAGTGGGCACAGATACGCAGTATTTT.

The V gene is TRBV6-1, the J gene TRBJ1-4; D call uncertain. Germline CDR1 MNHNS, CDR2 SASEGT. With 7 bases removed from V and 8 bases from J, the gap between germline ends came to 20 bases. This CDR3 comprises 15 residues. In DNA, the CDR3 is TGTGCCAGCACCCTAACCGGGGTCAGGAGGGAAAAACTGTTTTTT. It codes for CASTLTGVRREKLFF.

V usage is TRBV28 and J usage is TRBJ2-7, with TRBD1 matching 8 bases. J was trimmed by 4 bases and V by 3 bases; bases with no gene match: 14. Germline V gives CDR1 MDHEN, CDR2 SYDVKM. This CDR3 is built from 17 residues. CDR3 amino acids: CASSLGGGQGAFYEQYF. The CDR3 DNA is TGTGCCAGCAGTTTGGGGGGTGGGCAGGGGGCTTTTTACGAGCAGTACTTC.